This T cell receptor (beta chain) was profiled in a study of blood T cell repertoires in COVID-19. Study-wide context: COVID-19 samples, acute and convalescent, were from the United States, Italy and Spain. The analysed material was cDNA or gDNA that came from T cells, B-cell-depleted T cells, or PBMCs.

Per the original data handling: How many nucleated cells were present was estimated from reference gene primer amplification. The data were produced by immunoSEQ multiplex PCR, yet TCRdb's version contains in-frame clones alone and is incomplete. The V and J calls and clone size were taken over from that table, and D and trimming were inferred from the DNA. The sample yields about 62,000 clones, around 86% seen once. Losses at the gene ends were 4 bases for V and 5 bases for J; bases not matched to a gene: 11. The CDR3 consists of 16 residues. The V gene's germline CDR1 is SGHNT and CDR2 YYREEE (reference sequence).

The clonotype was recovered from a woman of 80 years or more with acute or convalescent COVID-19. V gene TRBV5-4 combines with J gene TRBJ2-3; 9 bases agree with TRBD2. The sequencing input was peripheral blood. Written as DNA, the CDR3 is TGTGCCAGCAGCCGAGGTGGCGGGAGGGCCGGAGATACGCAGTATTTT. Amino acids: CASSRGGGRAGDTQYF.